This T cell receptor beta chain was profiled in a study of spatial heterogeneity in lung cancer. The sample's time point: sample taken at primary tumor resection. Unsorted samples of tumor, nontumor lung or frozen PBMC had their whole RNA sequenced. Untreated early-stage non-small cell lung cancer patients, some 70 in total, were the donors. From the 5' RACE reads, TCRdb called clonotypes with MiXCR, one entry per CDR3 protein. The table lists some 37,000 distinct CDR3 sequences, 7.5% of them singletons. In this sample, this clonotype turned up many times. In germline, CDR1 is SGHRS, CDR2 YFSETQ. The CDR3 is made up of 16 amino acids. V lost 0 bases to trimming and J lost 1 base; unmatched junction nucleotides: 3.

This sample comprised PBMCs, obtained at surgery. This rearrangement joins TRBV5-1 to TRBJ1-4; TRBD1 matches 7 bases. This sequence was found in a male donor with early-stage non-small cell lung cancer. CDR3 DNA: TGCGCCAGCAGCTTGGAGACAGGGTTAACTAATGAAAAACTGTTTTTT. It codes for CASSLETGLTNEKLFF.